This T cell receptor beta chain comes out of a study of shared T cell receptors in the human thymus. The method was immunoSEQ multiplex PCR; TCRdb's version includes in-frame clones alone and lacks a portion of them. The data contain 650,000 to 950,000 clones, approximately 85% of them singletons. CDR1 MRHNA and CDR2 SNTAGT come from the germline V gene. Trimming cost V 8 bases and J 0 bases; bases outside gene matches: 7. This CDR3 contains 16 residues. This sample was also put to use in a study of human thymus T cells. From that study: Donors consisted of healthy Finnish infants (having corrective surgery for congenital heart defects).

Sequencing was done on a sample of thymocytes. The source of this sequence is a girl under two years old with a congenital heart defect. This chain joins TRBV6-4 and TRBJ2-6; 7 bases are a match to TRBD1. The CDR3 coding sequence is TGTGCCAGCGTGAGGGGGCCGAACTCTGGGGCCAACGTCCTGACTTTC. Its translation is CASVRGPNSGANVLTF.